This T cell receptor beta chain was identified in a study of CD8 T cells in ankylosing spondylitis. General study findings and limits: A TCR beta motif of several highly homologous variants seemed to mark ankylosing spondylitis blood. The study looked at matched synovial fluid samples from ankylosing spondylitis patients. Disease-linked clones were reported to be significantly enriched there.

There are a few counts of this clonotype. The antigen remains undetermined. MiXCR, run by TCRdb on the 5' RACE reads, gives a single entry per CDR3 protein. In the table there are around 440,000 distinct CDR3 sequences, more than 15% of which are singletons. V was pared by 10 bases and J by 5 bases, with 18 bases between. CDR3 size: 13 residues. Sequencing used blood, either unsorted or a sorted T cell fraction (not recorded which). The chain joins TRBV12-3 or TRBV12-4 to TRBJ2-7; possibly TRBD1 for D (6 bases). This sequence originates from a male donor with ankylosing spondylitis. The chain's CDR3 is CATANTGSHEQYF. CDR3 DNA: TGTGCCACCGCGAATACAGGGTCCCACGAGCAGTACTTC.